The T cell receptor beta chain described here comes from a study of T cells in Graves' hyperthyroidism and ophthalmopathy. Whole-study context: Any treatment followed the collection of peripheral blood at initial diagnosis.

Researchers took RNA transcripts and amplified the TCR beta CDR3 regions from them. The HTBI primer set drove a first-round RT-PCR of the TCR CDR3. Each CDR3 protein is one row after TCRdb ran MiXCR on the multiplex PCR reads. The sample lists hundreds of thousands of distinct CDR3 sequences, roughly 40% seen once, with 8.9% in the top ten. This CDR3 is 10 amino acids long. V dropped 0 bases and J dropped 9 bases, with 5 bases sitting between them. Germline V CDR1 and CDR2: SQVTM, ANQGSEA. It was considered stable Graves' hyperthyroidism when ophthalmopathy did not progress within 18 months. On the basis of clinical symptoms, serum thyroxine and TRAb, thyroid ultrasound and orbital computed tomography, diagnoses were made. This clonotype was observed at least ten times. Its antigen is not identified. Study-wide results and limits: Among clonotypes expanded in thyroid above 0.001, most were also found in blood.

The genes are TRBV29-1 and TRBJ1-1, with D unresolved. This TCR came from a man younger than 35 with Graves' hyperthyroidism. The material sequenced was blood. The CDR3 region is CSVEDAQAFF. DNA for the CDR3: TGCAGCGTTGAAGACGCCCAAGCTTTCTTT.